A single sample is the source of the 8 T cell receptor beta chains below, sequenced in a study of T cells in Graves' hyperthyroidism and ophthalmopathy. Amplified TCR beta CDR3 regions derived from RNA transcripts. The HTBI primer set was used in a first-round RT-PCR of the TCR CDR3. In TCRdb, the multiplex PCR reads were re-called with MiXCR into one record per CDR3 protein. Of 350,000 or so distinct CDR3 sequences listed, 21% are singletons. The sample comprised blood. The receptors stem from a woman between 45 and 65 years old with Graves' hyperthyroidism.

The V call is TRBV27, the J call TRBJ1-5; D remains ambiguous. V lost 2 bases to trimming and J lost 3 bases, with 8 bases between them. Germline V gene sequence: CDR1 MNHEY, CDR2 SMNVEV (reference sequence). The CDR3 sequence is 14 residues long. CDR3 in DNA: TGTGCCAGCAGTTTAATACAGTTCAATCAGCCCCAGCATTTT. Translated: CASSLIQFNQPQHF.

This clonotype has just a few counts. The J gene is TRBJ2-2, the V gene TRBV24-1; D gene uncertain. Germline-derived CDR1 and CDR2 are KGHDR and SFDVKD. The CDR3 loop spans 16 amino acids. V shed 9 bases and J shed 4 bases, with 20 bases lying between them. The CDR3 DNA reads as TGTGCCACCTCTCAGTCCCCTTGGGATACCACCGGGGAGCTGTTTTTT. This encodes CATSQSPWDTTGELFF.

The chain combines TRBV15 with TRBJ2-3; 8 positions agree with TRBD2. Per the germline V gene, CDR1 is LNHNV and CDR2 is YYDKDF (reference sequence). With V trimmed by 3 bases and J by 6 bases, 5 bases remained unmatched. The CDR3 has 14 amino acids. CDR3: CATSSGGARDTQYF. The CDR3 coding sequence is TGTGCCACCAGCAGCGGGGGGGCCCGGGATACGCAGTATTTT.

The chain has TRBV15 and TRBJ2-1, with 7 positions matching TRBD2. The ends lost 7 bases at V and 8 bases at J; junction bases unmatched: 8. Germline CDR1 is LNHNV and CDR2 is YYDKDF (reference sequence). The CDR3 runs to 13 residues. CDR3 coding DNA: TGTGCCACCAAAGTGGGAGGGCAGGATGAGCAGTTCTTC. Amino acid sequence: CATKVGGQDEQFF.

This clonotype has at least ten counts. The chain has TRBV6-1 and TRBJ1-2; D may be TRBD1 (5 bases). This CDR3 comprises 15 residues. Trimming cost V 3 bases and J 7 bases, with 18 bases left between them. Germline lookup yields CDR1 MNHNS and CDR2 SASEGT. The CDR3 DNA reads as TGTGCCAGCAGTGACGGCCTGGGACGGCCCCTTGGCTACACCTTC. Its translation is CASSDGLGRPLGYTF.

This clonotype was seen repeatedly, ten times or more. This chain links TRBV19 with TRBJ2-5; 9 bases line up with TRBD2. J gave up 1 base and V 7 bases, and 4 bases lay outside the gene matches. Germline values: CDR1 LNHDA, CDR2 SQIVND (reference sequence). CDR3 length: 14 residues. Here the CDR3 reads CASKGAGGQETQYF. Written as DNA, the CDR3 is TGTGCCAGTAAAGGAGCGGGGGGCCAAGAGACCCAGTACTTC.

This clonotype was counted between two and nine times. The chain has TRBV7-9 and TRBJ2-3; D call uncertain. V was shortened by 5 bases and J by 5 bases, with 29 bases between the two germline ends. In germline, CDR1 is SEHNR, CDR2 FQNEAQ (reference sequence). The CDR3 spans 19 residues. CDR3 nucleotide sequence: TGTGCCAGCAGCCCGCGGACGGCCACCATAAGGGTCGCACTAGATACGCAGTATTTT. Its translation is CASSPRTATIRVALDTQYF.

This clonotype was seen many times. This chain joins TRBV18 and TRBJ2-2; tentative D call: TRBD1 (5 bases). CDR1 is KGHSH, CDR2 LQKENI, per germline. V lost 8 bases, J lost 1 base, and 11 bases lay in between. The CDR3 consists of 14 residues. DNA of the CDR3: TGTGCCAGCAGCCCCCAGGGGAACACCGGGGAGCTGTTTTTT. Its protein product is CASSPQGNTGELFF.